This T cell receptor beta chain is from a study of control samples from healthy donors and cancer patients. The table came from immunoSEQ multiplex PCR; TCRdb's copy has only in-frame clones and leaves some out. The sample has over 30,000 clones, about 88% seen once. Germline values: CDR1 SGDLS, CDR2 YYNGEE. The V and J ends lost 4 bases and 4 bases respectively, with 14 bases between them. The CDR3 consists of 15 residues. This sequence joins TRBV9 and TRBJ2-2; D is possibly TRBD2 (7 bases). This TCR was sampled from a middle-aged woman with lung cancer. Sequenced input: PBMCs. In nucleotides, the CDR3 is TGTGCCAGCAGCCCCATGGGAGGGGGCACCGGGGAGCTGTTTTTT. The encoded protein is CASSPMGGGTGELFF.